This record covers a single T cell receptor beta chain. The CDR3 runs to 15 residues. After removal of 3 bases from V and 3 bases from J, the junction contained 9 bases not matched to a gene. Germline V gives CDR1 SQVTM, CDR2 ANQGSEA. The data belong to a study of blood T cell repertoires in COVID-19. Study-wide context: The United States, Italy and Spain provided the acute and convalescent COVID-19 samples.

The data were produced by immunoSEQ multiplex PCR, yet TCRdb's version contains in-frame clones alone and is incomplete. The data show 200,000 to 250,000 clones, with under 90% seen just once and 1.5% to 2% held by the top ten. V is TRBV29-1 and J is TRBJ2-7; the match to TRBD1 covers 9 bases. Sequencing was carried out using PBMCs or T cells enriched from blood (not recorded which). The TCR originated in a man aged 55 to 69 who had recovered from COVID-19. CDR3 protein: CSVDIGTGGFYEQYF. CDR3 nucleotides: TGCAGCGTTGATATCGGTACAGGGGGCTTCTACGAGCAGTACTTC.